The clone carrying this T cell receptor beta chain was found once. These data are taken from a study of cytomegalovirus exposure and HLA in healthy donors. The PCR contained 60 Vbeta and 13 Jbeta primers. Profiled with immunoSEQ multiplex PCR; TCRdb holds only in-frame clones, not every one. The sample shows roughly 73,000 clones, approximately 84% of them seen only once. Germline CDR1 reads SQVTM; CDR2 reads ANQGSEA. This CDR3 has 13 amino acids. Trimming took off 0 bases at V and 5 bases at J, with 9 bases between the two ends. The chain has TRBV29-1 and TRBJ2-3; D gene unclear. The sample comprised PBMCs. This TCR came from a woman aged 45-65 years in good health and CMV-seronegative. The DNA for the CDR3 is TGCAGCGTTGAAGATTTCCCAGGAGATACGCAGTATTTT. It is translated as CSVEDFPGDTQYF.